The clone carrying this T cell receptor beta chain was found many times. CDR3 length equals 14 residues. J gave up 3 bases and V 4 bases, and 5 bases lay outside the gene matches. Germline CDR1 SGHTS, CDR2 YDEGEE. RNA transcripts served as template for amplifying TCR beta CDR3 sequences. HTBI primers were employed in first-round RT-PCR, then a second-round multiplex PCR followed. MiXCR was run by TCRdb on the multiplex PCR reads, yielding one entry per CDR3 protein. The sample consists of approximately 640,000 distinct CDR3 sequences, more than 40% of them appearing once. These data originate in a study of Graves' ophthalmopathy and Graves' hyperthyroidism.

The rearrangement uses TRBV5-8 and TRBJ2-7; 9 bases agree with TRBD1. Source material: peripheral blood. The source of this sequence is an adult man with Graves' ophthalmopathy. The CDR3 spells CASSRADRGYEQYF. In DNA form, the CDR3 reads TGTGCCAGCAGCCGCGCGGACAGGGGCTACGAGCAGTACTTC. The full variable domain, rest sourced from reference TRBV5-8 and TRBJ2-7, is EAGVTQSPTHLIKTRGQQATLRCSPISGHTSVYWYQQALGLGLQFLLWYDEGEERNRGNFPPRFSGRQFPNYSSELNVNALELEDSALYLCASSRADRGYEQYFGPGTRLTVT.